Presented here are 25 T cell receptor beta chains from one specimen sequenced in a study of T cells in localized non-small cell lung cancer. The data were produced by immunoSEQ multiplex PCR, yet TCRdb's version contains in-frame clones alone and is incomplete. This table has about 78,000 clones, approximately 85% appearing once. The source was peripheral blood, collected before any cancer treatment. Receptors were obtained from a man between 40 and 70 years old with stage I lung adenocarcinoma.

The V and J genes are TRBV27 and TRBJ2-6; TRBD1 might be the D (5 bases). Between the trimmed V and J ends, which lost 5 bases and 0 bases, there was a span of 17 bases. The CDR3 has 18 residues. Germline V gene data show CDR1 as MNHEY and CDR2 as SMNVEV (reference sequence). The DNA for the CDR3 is TGTGCCAGCAGTAGGGGTTTGGGCGGCCCCTCTGGGGCCAACGTCCTGACTTTC. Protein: CASSRGLGGPSGANVLTF.

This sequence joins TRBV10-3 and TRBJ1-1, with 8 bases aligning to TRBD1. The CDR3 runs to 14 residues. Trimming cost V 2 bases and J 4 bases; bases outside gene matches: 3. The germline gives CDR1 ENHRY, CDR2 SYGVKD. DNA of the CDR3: TGTGCCATCAGTGAGACAGGGGGGCCCACTGAAGCTTTCTTT. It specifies CAISETGGPTEAFF.

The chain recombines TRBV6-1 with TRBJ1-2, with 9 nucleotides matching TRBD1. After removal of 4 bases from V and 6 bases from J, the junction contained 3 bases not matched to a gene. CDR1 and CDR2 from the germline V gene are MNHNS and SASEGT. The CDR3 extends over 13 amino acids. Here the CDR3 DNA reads TGTGCCAGCAGTGGGACAGGGGTTAATGGCTACACCTTC. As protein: CASSGTGVNGYTF.

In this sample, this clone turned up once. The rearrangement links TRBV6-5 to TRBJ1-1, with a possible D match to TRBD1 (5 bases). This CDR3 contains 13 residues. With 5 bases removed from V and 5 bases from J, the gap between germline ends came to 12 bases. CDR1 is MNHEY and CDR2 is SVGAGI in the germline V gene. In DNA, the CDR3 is TGTGCCAGCAGTCTGGGACGGCGGACTGAAGCTTTCTTT. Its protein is CASSLGRRTEAFF.

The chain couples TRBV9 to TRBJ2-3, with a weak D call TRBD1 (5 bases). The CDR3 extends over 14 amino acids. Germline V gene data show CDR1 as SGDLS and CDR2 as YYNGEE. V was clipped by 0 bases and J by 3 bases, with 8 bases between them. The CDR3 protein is CASSVVAGTDTQYF. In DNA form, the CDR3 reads TGTGCCAGCAGCGTAGTAGCAGGGACAGATACGCAGTATTTT.

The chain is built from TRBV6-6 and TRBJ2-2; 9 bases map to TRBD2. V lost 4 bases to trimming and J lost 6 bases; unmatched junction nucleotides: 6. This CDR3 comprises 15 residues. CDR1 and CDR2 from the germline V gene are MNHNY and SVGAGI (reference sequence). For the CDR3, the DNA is TGTGCCAGCAGTTTAAGAGCGGGAGGTCCCGGGGAGCTGTTTTTT. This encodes CASSLRAGGPGELFF.

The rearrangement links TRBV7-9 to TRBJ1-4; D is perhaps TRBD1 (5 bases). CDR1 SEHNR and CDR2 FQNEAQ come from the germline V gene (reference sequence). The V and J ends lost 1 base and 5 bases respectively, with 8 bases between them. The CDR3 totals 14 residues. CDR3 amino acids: CASSLGGANEKLFF. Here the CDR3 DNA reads TGTGCCAGCAGCTTAGGAGGGGCAAATGAAAAACTGTTTTTT.

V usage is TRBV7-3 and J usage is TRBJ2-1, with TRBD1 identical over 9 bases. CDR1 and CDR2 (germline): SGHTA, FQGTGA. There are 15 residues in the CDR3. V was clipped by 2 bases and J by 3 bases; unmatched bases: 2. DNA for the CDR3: TGTGCCAGCAGCTTAGGGACAGGGAACTACAATGAGCAGTTCTTC. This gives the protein CASSLGTGNYNEQFF.

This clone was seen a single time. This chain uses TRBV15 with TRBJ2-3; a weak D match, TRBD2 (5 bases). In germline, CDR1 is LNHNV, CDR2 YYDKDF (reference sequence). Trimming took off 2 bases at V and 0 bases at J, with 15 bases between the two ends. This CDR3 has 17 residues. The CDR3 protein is CATSRIPSGESTDTQYF. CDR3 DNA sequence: TGTGCCACCAGCAGAATCCCTTCCGGGGAAAGCACAGATACGCAGTATTTT.

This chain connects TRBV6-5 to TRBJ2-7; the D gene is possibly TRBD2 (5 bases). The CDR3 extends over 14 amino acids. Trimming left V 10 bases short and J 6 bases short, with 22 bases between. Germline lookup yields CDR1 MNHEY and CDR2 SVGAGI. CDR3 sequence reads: CATRLEEVRSEQYF. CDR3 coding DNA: TGTGCCACCCGTTTGGAGGAGGTCCGCTCCGAGCAGTACTTC.

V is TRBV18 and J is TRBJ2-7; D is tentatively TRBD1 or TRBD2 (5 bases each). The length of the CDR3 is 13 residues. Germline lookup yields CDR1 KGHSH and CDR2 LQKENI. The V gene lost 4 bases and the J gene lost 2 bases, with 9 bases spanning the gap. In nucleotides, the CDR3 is TGTGCCAGCTCACGAGGGGTGGCCTACGAGCAGTACTTC. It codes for CASSRGVAYEQYF.

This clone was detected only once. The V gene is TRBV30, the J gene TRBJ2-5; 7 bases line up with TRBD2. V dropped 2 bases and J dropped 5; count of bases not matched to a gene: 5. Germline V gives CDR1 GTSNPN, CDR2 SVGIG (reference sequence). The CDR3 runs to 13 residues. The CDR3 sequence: CAWSPGLRETQYF. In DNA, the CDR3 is TGTGCCTGGAGTCCGGGACTAAGGGAGACCCAGTACTTC.

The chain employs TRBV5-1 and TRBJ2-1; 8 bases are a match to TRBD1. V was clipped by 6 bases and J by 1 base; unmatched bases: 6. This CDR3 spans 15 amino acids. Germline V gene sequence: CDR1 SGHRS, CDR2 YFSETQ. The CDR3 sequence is CASISTGGSYNEQFF. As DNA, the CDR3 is TGCGCCAGCATTTCCACAGGGGGGTCCTACAATGAGCAGTTCTTC.

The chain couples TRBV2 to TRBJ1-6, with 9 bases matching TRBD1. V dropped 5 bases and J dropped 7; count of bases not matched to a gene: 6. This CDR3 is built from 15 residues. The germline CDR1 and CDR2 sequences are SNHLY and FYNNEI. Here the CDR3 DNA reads TGTGCCAGCAGTCAACAGGGGGCCCCAAATTCACCCCTCCACTTT. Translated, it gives CASSQQGAPNSPLHF.

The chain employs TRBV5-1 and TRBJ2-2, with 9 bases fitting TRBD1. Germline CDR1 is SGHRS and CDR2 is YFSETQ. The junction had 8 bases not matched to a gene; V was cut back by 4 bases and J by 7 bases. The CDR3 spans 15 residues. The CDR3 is CASSPGTGYGGELFF. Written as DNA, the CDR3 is TGCGCCAGCAGCCCCGGGACAGGGTACGGCGGGGAGCTGTTTTTT.

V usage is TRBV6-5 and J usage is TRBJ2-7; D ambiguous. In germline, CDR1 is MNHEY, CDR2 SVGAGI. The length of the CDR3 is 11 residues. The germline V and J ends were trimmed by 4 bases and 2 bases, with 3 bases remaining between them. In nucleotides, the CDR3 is TGTGCCAGCAGTTCCACCTACGAGCAGTACTTC. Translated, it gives CASSSTYEQYF.

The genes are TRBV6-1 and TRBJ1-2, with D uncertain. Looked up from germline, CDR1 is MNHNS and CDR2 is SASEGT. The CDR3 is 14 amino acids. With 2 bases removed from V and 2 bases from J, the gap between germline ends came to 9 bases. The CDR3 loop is CASSEHQRNYGYTF. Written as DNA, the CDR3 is TGTGCCAGCAGTGAACACCAGAGAAACTATGGCTACACCTTC.

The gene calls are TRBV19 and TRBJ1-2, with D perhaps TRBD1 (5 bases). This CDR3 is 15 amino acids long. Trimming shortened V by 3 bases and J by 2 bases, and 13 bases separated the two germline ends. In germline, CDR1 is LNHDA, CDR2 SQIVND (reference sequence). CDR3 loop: CASSITMGGNYGYTF. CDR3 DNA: TGTGCCAGTAGTATCACCATGGGGGGAAACTATGGCTACACCTTC.

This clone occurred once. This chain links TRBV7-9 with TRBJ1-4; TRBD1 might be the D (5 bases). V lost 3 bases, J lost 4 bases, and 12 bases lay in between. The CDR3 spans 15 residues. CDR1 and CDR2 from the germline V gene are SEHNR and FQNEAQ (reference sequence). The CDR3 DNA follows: TGTGCCAGCAGCTTTACCCAGGGAGATAATGAAAAACTGTTTTTT. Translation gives CASSFTQGDNEKLFF.

In nucleotides, the CDR3 is TGTGCCAGCAGCCATCTCGACACCGGAAACACCATATATTTT. Its protein is CASSHLDTGNTIYF. The chain combines TRBV7-9 with TRBJ1-3; D ambiguous. CDR3 length equals 14 residues. Germline CDR1 reads SEHNR; CDR2 reads FQNEAQ (reference sequence). Trimming stripped 5 bases from V and 4 bases from J, with 12 bases between.

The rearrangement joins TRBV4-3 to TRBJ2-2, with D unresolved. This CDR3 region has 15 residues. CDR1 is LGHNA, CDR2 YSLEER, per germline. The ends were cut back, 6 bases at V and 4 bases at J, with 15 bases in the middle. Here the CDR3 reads CASSREIRGTGELFF. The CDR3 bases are TGCGCCAGCAGTAGGGAAATAAGAGGCACCGGGGAGCTGTTTTTT.

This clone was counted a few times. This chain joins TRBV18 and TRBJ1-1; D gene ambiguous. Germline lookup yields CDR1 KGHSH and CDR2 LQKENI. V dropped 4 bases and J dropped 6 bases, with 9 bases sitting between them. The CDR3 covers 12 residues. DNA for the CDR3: TGTGCCAGCTCACTGGGGAAACCTGAAGCTTTCTTT. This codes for CASSLGKPEAFF.

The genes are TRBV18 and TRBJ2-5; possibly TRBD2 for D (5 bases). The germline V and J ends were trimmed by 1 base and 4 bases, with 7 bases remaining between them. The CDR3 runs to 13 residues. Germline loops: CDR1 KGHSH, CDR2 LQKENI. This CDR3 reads CASSPRSGETQYF. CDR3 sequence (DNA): TGTGCCAGCTCACCACGGAGCGGAGAGACCCAGTACTTC.

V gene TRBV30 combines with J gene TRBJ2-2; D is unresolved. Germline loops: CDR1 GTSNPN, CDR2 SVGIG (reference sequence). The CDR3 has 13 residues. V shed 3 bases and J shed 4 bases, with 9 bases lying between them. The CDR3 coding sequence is TGTGCCTGGAGAGGACCAGCCACCGGGGAGCTGTTTTTT. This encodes CAWRGPATGELFF.

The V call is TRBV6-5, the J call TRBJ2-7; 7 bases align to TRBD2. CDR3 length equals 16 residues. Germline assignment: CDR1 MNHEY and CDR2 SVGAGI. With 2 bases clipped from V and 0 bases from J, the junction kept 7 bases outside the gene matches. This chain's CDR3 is CASSYEVGGSSYEQYF. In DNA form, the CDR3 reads TGTGCCAGCAGTTACGAAGTCGGGGGGAGCTCCTACGAGCAGTACTTC.